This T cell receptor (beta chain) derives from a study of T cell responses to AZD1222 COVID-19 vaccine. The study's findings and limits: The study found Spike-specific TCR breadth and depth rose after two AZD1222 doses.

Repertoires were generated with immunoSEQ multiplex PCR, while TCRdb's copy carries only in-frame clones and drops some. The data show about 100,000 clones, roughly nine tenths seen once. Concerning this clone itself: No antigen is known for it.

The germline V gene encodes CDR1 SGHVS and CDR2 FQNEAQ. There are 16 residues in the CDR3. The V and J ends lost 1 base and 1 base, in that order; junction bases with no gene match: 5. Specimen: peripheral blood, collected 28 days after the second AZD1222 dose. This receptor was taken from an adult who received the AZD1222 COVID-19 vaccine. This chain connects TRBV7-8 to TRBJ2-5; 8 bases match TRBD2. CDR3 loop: CASSLVAGGFQETQYF. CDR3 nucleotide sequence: TGTGCCAGCAGCTTAGTTGCGGGAGGTTTCCAAGAGACCCAGTACTTC.